Listed here are 26 T cell receptor beta chains from one sample, sequenced in a study of glioma-infiltrating T cells. The iRepertoire nested amplicon-rescue multiplex PCR amplified TCR alpha and beta CDR3s from RNA. Using its own MiXCR run on the multiplex PCR reads, TCRdb lists one record per CDR3 protein. Of under 150,000 distinct CDR3 sequences in the sample, about 25% are singletons; the top ten hold 27%. The sample was glioma tissue, nonneoplastic brain tissue, or PBMCs (not recorded which). Receptor source: a human donor with low-grade glioma or glioblastoma, undergoing nonglioma brain surgery, or in good health (not recorded which).

V gene TRBV3-1 combines with J gene TRBJ2-3, with 12 bases matching TRBD2. The CDR3 covers 15 residues. Germline V gene sequence: CDR1 LGHDT, CDR2 YNNKEL (reference sequence). J lost 3 bases, V lost 6 bases, and 4 bases had no gene match. The CDR3 DNA is TGTGCCAGCAGGCTGACTAGCGGGGGTACAGATACGCAGTATTTT. Its translation is CASRLTSGGTDTQYF.

Comment on this clonotype: The CDR3 end shows no conserved phenylalanine or tryptophan, and so a read error is likely. The chain couples TRBV20-1 to TRBJ1-1; D remains unclear. The CDR3 totals 13 residues. Per germline, CDR1 DFQATT and CDR2 SNEGSKA (reference sequence). The V and J ends lost 6 bases and 4 bases respectively, with 15 bases between them. The CDR3 sequence: CSAADGSGTEAFL. For the CDR3, the DNA is TGCAGTGCGGCAGACGGATCGGGCACTGAAGCTTTCTTA.

This clonotype was recorded at least ten times. This chain uses TRBV28 with TRBJ2-3; 8 nucleotides agree with TRBD1. V shed 5 bases, J shed 0 bases, and the junction held 1 base outside the gene matches. Looked up from germline, CDR1 is MDHEN and CDR2 is SYDVKM. The CDR3 has 14 residues. CDR3 region: CASSRQGSTDTQYF. Here the CDR3 DNA reads TGTGCCAGCAGTCGACAGGGGAGCACAGATACGCAGTATTTT.

This clonotype occurred a few times. The chain uses TRBV4-1 and TRBJ2-3; D unresolved. Trimming took 5 bases from V and 3 from J, leaving 9 bases between them. CDR3 length: 13 residues. CDR1 MGHRA and CDR2 YSYEKL come from the germline V gene. The CDR3 DNA reads TGCGCCAGCAGCAGGGTGAGGACAGATACGCAGTATTTT. This encodes CASSRVRTDTQYF.

At least ten counts were recorded for this clonotype. The rearrangement links TRBV7-2 to TRBJ2-3, with D unresolved. CDR3 length: 13 residues. Deletions cut 0 bases from V and 6 bases from J, with 7 bases between. The germline gives CDR1 SGHTA, CDR2 FQGNSA. CDR3: CASSLAETDTQYF. The CDR3 DNA reads as TGTGCCAGCAGCTTAGCGGAGACGGATACGCAGTATTTT.

This clonotype has a handful of counts. The chain joins TRBV3-1 to TRBJ1-3, with D perhaps matching TRBD1 (5 bases). V was cut by 2 bases and J by 0 bases, with 11 bases left in between. Germline V gene data show CDR1 as LGHDT and CDR2 as YNNKEL (reference sequence). The CDR3 length is 16 residues. The CDR3 spells CASSQRSGHSGNTIYF. The CDR3 nucleotides read TGTGCCAGCAGCCAACGGTCAGGGCACTCTGGAAACACCATATATTTT.

The V and J genes are TRBV20-1 and TRBJ1-4; 12 positions match TRBD1. V shed 1 base, J shed 3 bases, and the junction held 6 bases outside the gene matches. This CDR3 comprises 17 residues. Germline CDR1 DFQATT, CDR2 SNEGSKA (reference sequence). CDR3 protein: CSARALGQGAPNEKLFF. The CDR3, as DNA: TGCAGTGCTAGAGCTCTGGGACAGGGGGCACCTAATGAAAAACTGTTTTTT.

This clonotype was seen only a few times. The chain carries TRBV25-1 and TRBJ2-1; 7 nucleotides line up with TRBD1. J lost 2 bases, V lost 7 bases, and 8 bases had no gene match. The germline CDR1 and CDR2 sequences are MGHDK and SYGVNS. This CDR3 is built from 15 residues. CDR3 coding DNA: TGTGCCAGCACCACGACAGGGAGCGCCTACAATGAGCAGTTCTTC. It codes for CASTTTGSAYNEQFF.

In DNA form, the CDR3 reads TGTGCCAGCAGCCCTGGGCGGGGGGGCACAGATACGCAGTATTTT. Amino acid sequence: CASSPGRGGTDTQYF. The gene calls are TRBV6-1 and TRBJ2-3; TRBD2 agrees at 8 bases. The CDR3 sequence is 15 residues long. The trim removed 6 bases at V and 1 base at J, leaving 6 bases unmatched. Germline CDR1 MNHNS, CDR2 SASEGT.

The chain links TRBV20-1 to TRBJ1-6, with 7 bases aligning to TRBD1. The CDR3 spans 14 residues. Germline CDR1 DFQATT, CDR2 SNEGSKA (reference sequence). Trimming took 4 bases from V and 5 from J; bases not matched to a gene: 5. The CDR3 spells CSAISGQNNSPLHF. Here the CDR3 DNA reads TGCAGTGCTATCTCGGGACAGAATAATTCACCCCTCCACTTT.

This clonotype was recorded a few times. This rearrangement joins TRBV7-9 to TRBJ2-5; TRBD2 aligns across 8 bases. Trimming at V came to 5 bases and at J to 5 bases, leaving 13 bases not matched to a gene. Germline lookup yields CDR1 SEHNR and CDR2 FQNEAQ (reference sequence). The CDR3 is 16 amino acids. The CDR3, as DNA: TGTGCCAGCAGCCCCCTTCCCGGGGGGGATTTCGAGACCCAGTACTTC. This translates into CASSPLPGGDFETQYF.

J is TRBJ2-3 and V is TRBV24-1; D gene unclear. The germline V and J ends were trimmed by 3 bases and 3 bases, with 9 bases remaining between them. Germline V gene sequence: CDR1 KGHDR, CDR2 SFDVKD. This CDR3 region has 14 residues. The chain's CDR3 is CATSDLSPTDTQYF. For the CDR3, the DNA is TGTGCCACCAGTGATCTAAGCCCGACAGATACGCAGTATTTT.

This clonotype was counted only a few times. A much more abundant neighbour one base away suggests this may be a read error. This sequence joins TRBV27 and TRBJ1-5; D might be TRBD1 (5 bases). Between the trimmed V and J ends, which lost 5 bases and 0 bases, there was a span of 20 bases. Germline CDR1 reads MNHEY; CDR2 reads SMNVEV (reference sequence). CDR3 length: 18 amino acids. CDR3 sequence reads: CASSPDGAENDSNQPQHF. CDR3 sequence (DNA): TGTGCCAGCAGTCCAGACGGGGCAGAAAATGATAGCAATCAGCCCCAGCATTTT.

This clonotype was found once. V and J are TRBV7-2 and TRBJ2-7; tentatively, D is TRBD1 (5 bases). Germline assignment: CDR1 SGHTA and CDR2 FQGNSA. The CDR3 runs to 14 residues. Trimming left V 1 base short and J 3 bases short, with 10 bases between. DNA of the CDR3: TGTGCCAGCAGCTTAGGGGGCAAAAACTACGAGCAGTACGTC. This codes for CASSLGGKNYEQYV.

V usage is TRBV4-2 and J usage is TRBJ2-5, with a tentative D call TRBD2 (5 bases). The V end lost 4 bases, the J end lost 5 bases, and 14 bases lay between the germline ends. Germline-derived CDR1 and CDR2 are LGHNA and YNFKEQ. There are 14 residues in the CDR3. The CDR3 is CASSPETSGETQYF. The DNA of the CDR3 is TGTGCCAGCAGCCCCGAAACTAGTGGTGAGACCCAGTACTTC.

On this clonotype itself: One junction end disagrees with the germline gene, perhaps due to a read error. V usage is TRBV7-7 and J usage is TRBJ2-5, with a weak D call TRBD1 (6 bases). Germline V CDR1 and CDR2: SSHAT, FNYEAQ (reference sequence). There are 15 residues in the CDR3. In DNA form, the CDR3 reads TGTGCTAGCAGTCCCATAGCCGGGACAAAAGAGACCCAGTACTTC. It is translated as CASSPIAGTKETQYF.

On this clonotype: A much bigger clone sits one base away, suggesting this may be a read error. The chain employs TRBV19 and TRBJ1-5, with no clear D. This CDR3 comprises 14 residues. Germline V gene data show CDR1 as LNHDA and CDR2 as SQIVND (reference sequence). Trimming removed 9 bases at V and 4 bases at J, with 16 bases between. The CDR3 protein is CASPPGPWNQPQHF. As DNA, the CDR3 is TGTGCCAGCCCCCCGGGCCCGTGGAATCAGCCCCAGCATTTT.

This clonotype was seen repeatedly, ten times or more. The V and J genes are TRBV27 and TRBJ1-5; D is uncertain. Germline assignment: CDR1 MNHEY and CDR2 SMNVEV (reference sequence). The CDR3 is 17 residues long. V lost 4 bases and J 0 bases, leaving 16 bases between the germline ends. The CDR3 spells CASSSVYPFYSNQPQHF. The CDR3 DNA sequence: TGTGCCAGCAGTTCCGTCTACCCCTTTTATAGCAATCAGCCCCAGCATTTT.

The chain recombines TRBV20-1 with TRBJ1-5, with unresolved D. The CDR3 contains 15 residues. V was pared by 2 bases and J by 4 bases, with 15 bases between. Germline values: CDR1 DFQATT, CDR2 SNEGSKA (reference sequence). CDR3 amino acids: CSARSPARTNQPQHF. In DNA form, the CDR3 reads TGCAGTGCTAGAAGCCCCGCGCGGACGAATCAGCCCCAGCATTTT.

This clonotype was detected only a few times. The V gene is TRBV3-1, the J gene TRBJ1-5, with 8 bases aligning to TRBD1. V dropped 2 bases and J dropped 4; count of bases not matched to a gene: 1. Germline CDR1 is LGHDT and CDR2 is YNNKEL (reference sequence). This CDR3 region has 14 residues. The CDR3 sequence: CASSQNRGNQPQHF. The DNA of the CDR3 is TGTGCCAGCAGCCAAAACAGGGGGAATCAGCCCCAGCATTTT. The full variable domain, completed using reference TRBV3-1 and TRBJ1-5, is DTAVSQTPKYLVTQMGNDKSIKCEQNLGHDTMYWYKQDSKKFLKIMFSYNNKELIINETVPNRFSPKSPDKAHLNLHINSLELGDSAVYFCASSQNRGNQPQHFGDGTRLSIL.

The chain carries TRBV29-1 and TRBJ1-2; tentative D call: TRBD1 (6 bases). This CDR3 comprises 13 residues. V was pared by 3 bases and J by 4 bases, with 12 bases between. The germline V gene encodes CDR1 SQVTM and CDR2 ANQGSEA. CDR3: CSVEDRQSYGYTF. In DNA, the CDR3 is TGCAGCGTTGAGGACAGACAAAGCTATGGCTACACCTTC. Full variable domain (outside the CDR3, taken from reference TRBV29-1 and TRBJ1-2): SAVISQKPSRDICQRGTSLTIQCQVDSQVTMMFWYRQQPGQSLTLIATANQGSEATYESGFVIDKFPISRPNLTFSTLTVSNMSPEDSSIYLCSVEDRQSYGYTFGSGTRLTVV.

This chain connects TRBV5-1 to TRBJ2-1; 14 bases match TRBD2. Per the germline V gene, CDR1 is SGHRS and CDR2 is YFSETQ. After removal of 4 bases from V and 5 bases from J, the junction contained 8 bases not matched to a gene. The CDR3 is 17 amino acids. Here the CDR3 reads CASSPRLAGGQDNEQFF. DNA of the CDR3: TGCGCCAGCAGCCCACGACTAGCGGGGGGGCAGGACAATGAGCAGTTCTTC.

This clonotype came up many times. The rearrangement links TRBV6-1 to TRBJ1-5, with 9 bases matching TRBD1. Germline CDR1 reads MNHNS; CDR2 reads SASEGT. V lost 7 bases to trimming and J lost 5 bases; unmatched junction nucleotides: 3. CDR3 length equals 13 residues. The CDR3 here is CASTRTGDQPQHF. CDR3 DNA: TGTGCCAGCACCCGGACAGGGGATCAGCCCCAGCATTTT.

The sample holds a few counts of this clonotype. This chain links TRBV5-5 with TRBJ2-5, with 14 bases that match TRBD2. The ends lost 5 bases at V and 2 bases at J; junction bases unmatched: 5. This CDR3 has 16 residues. The germline CDR1 and CDR2 sequences are SGHKS and YYEKEE (reference sequence). The chain's CDR3 is CASSPRLAGGQETQYF. The CDR3 bases are TGTGCCAGCAGTCCTAGACTAGCGGGGGGGCAAGAGACCCAGTACTTC. The variable domain in full, completed from reference TRBV5-5 and TRBJ2-5, reads DAGVTQSPTHLIKTRGQQVTLRCSPISGHKSVSWYQQVLGQGPQFIFQYYEKEERGRGNFPDRFSARQFPNYSSELNVNALLLGDSALYLCASSPRLAGGQETQYFGPGTRLLVL.

In its sample, this clonotype was seen a few times. The rearrangement uses TRBV27 and TRBJ2-7; D call uncertain. CDR3 length: 10 amino acids. The germline gives CDR1 MNHEY, CDR2 SMNVEV (reference sequence). As DNA, the CDR3 is TGTGCCAGCAGGTCGACCCTCTTAGAGGTC. It encodes CASRSTLLEV.

The rearrangement uses TRBV24-1 and TRBJ1-5; D might be TRBD1 (5 bases). Germline loops: CDR1 KGHDR, CDR2 SFDVKD. Trimming shortened V by 3 bases and J by 5 bases, and 13 bases separated the two germline ends. There are 15 residues in the CDR3. This CDR3 reads CATSDPRTRDQPQHF. As DNA, the CDR3 is TGTGCCACCAGTGATCCCAGGACAAGGGATCAGCCCCAGCATTTT.